The sample holds one count of the clone carrying this T cell receptor beta chain. This specimen comes from a study of blood T cells in healthy people across ages. Study-level background: About one barcoded beta molecule per two T cells was captured by template switching.

The junction had 18 bases not matched to a gene; V was cut back by 0 bases and J by 9 bases. The CDR3 extends over 19 amino acids. Germline-derived CDR1 and CDR2 are LGHNA and YNFKEQ. Combining a sample-barcoded 5' primer with a J-beta primer mix, a second PCR ran for about 6 to 11 cycles. TCRdb processed the 5' RACE reads anew with MiXCR; each CDR3 protein has one entry. The sample shows about a million distinct CDR3 sequences, about 51% of them seen only once. The receptor's source is a woman aged 55-69 years in good health. The specimen was blood. The chain links TRBV4-2 to TRBJ2-1, with 9 nucleotides matching TRBD2. CDR3 DNA sequence: TGTGCCAGCAGCCAAGATCTTTATGGACGGCGGGAGGGTAGGCGTGAGCAGTTCTTC. Its protein is CASSQDLYGRREGRREQFF.